Shown below are 2 T cell receptor beta chains from a single sample sequenced in a study of beta chain features in type 1 diabetes. Reverse transcribing all isolated RNA meant expressed TCRB transcripts were sequenced. Sequenced by immunoSEQ multiplex PCR; TCRdb stores in-frame clones only, minus some. The repertoire has 130,000 to 150,000 clones, approximately 52% of them found once; the top ten carry around 0.43%. Sequencing was done on a sample of Tregs from blood. The receptors here all came from a man younger than 35 in good health.

The J gene is TRBJ2-3, the V gene TRBV5-4, with 7 bases lining up with TRBD1. The length of the CDR3 is 16 residues. V lost 0 bases, J lost 2 bases, and 6 bases stayed unmatched. Germline assignment: CDR1 SGHNT and CDR2 YYREEE (reference sequence). The CDR3 protein is CASSLGGTVNTDTQYF. As DNA, the CDR3 is TGTGCCAGCAGCTTGGGTGGGACAGTCAACACAGATACGCAGTATTTT.

The chain employs TRBV7-2 and TRBJ1-5; TRBD1 matches 7 bases. J lost 9 bases, V lost 4 bases, and 12 bases had no gene match. The germline V gene has CDR1 SGHTA and CDR2 FQGNSA. This CDR3 is 15 amino acids long. This CDR3 is CASSSHRDSHSPQHF. CDR3 sequence (DNA): TGTGCCAGCAGCTCCCACCGGGACAGTCACTCGCCCCAGCATTTT.